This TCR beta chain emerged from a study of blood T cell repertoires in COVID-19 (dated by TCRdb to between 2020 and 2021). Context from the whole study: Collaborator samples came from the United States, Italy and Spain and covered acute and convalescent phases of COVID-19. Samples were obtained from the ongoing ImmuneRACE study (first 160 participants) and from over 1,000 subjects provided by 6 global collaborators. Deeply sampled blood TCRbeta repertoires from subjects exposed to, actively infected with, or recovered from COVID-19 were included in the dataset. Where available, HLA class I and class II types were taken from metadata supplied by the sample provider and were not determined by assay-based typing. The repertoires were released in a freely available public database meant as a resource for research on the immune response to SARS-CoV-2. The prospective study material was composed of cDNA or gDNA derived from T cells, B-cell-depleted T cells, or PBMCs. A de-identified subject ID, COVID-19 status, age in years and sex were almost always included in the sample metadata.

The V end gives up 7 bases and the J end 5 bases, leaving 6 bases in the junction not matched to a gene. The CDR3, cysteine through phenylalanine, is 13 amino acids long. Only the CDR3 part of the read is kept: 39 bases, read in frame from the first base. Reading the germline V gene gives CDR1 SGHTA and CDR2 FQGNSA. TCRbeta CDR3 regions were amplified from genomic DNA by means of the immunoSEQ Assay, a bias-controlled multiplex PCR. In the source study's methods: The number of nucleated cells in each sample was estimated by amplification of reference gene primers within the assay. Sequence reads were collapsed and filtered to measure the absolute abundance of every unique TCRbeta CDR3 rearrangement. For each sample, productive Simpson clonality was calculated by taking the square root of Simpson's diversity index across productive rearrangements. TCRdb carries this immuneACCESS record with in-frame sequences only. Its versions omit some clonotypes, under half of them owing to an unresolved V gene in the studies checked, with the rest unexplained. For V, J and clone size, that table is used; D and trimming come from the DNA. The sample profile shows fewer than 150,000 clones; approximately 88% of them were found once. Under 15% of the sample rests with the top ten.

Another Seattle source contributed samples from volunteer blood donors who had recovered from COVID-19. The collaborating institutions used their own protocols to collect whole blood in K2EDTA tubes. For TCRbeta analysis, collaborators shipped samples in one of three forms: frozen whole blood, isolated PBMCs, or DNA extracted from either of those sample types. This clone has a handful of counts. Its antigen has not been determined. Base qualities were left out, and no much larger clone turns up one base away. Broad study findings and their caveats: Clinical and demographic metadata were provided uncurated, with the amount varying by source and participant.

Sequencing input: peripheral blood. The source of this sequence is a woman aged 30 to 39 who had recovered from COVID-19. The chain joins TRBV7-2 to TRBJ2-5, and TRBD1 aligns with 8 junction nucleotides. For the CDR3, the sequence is CASTRTGQETQYF. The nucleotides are TGTGCCAGCACCAGGACAGGGCAGGAGACCCAGTACTTC. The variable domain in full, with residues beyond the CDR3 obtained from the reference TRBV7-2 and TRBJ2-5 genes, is GAGVSQSPSNKVTEKGKDVELRCDPISGHTALYWYRQSLGQGLEFLIYFQGNSAPDKSGLPSDRFSAERTGGSVSTLTIQRTQQEDSAVYLCASTRTGQETQYFGPGTRLLVL.